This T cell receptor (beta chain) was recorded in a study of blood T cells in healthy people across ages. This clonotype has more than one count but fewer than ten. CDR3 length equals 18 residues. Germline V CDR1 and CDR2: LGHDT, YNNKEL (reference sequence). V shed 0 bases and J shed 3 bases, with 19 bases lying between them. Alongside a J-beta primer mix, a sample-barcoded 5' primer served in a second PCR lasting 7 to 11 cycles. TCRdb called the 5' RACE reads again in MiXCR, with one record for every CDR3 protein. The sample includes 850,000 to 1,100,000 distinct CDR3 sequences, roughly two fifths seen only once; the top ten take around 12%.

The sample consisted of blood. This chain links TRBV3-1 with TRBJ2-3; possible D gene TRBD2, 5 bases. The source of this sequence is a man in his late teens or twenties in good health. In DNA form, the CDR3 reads TGTGCCAGCAGCCAAGATCCCCGACTTGGCCCGGGGACAGATACGCAGTATTTT. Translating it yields CASSQDPRLGPGTDTQYF.